This TCR beta chain is from a study of T cells in Graves' hyperthyroidism and ophthalmopathy (dated by TCRdb to the late 2010s). Looking at the study overall: Peripheral blood was sampled at the time of initial diagnosis, prior to any treatment. In more than five Graves' hyperthyroidism patients, the study also compared T-cell repertoires from thyroid tissue with T-cell repertoires from blood. A discovery cohort of about a hundred patients, fewer than 50 with Graves' ophthalmopathy and about 58 with stable Graves' hyperthyroidism, was used to find distinguishing TCR V-J signatures. The paper describes TCR Vbeta CDR3 sequencing of some 130 peripheral blood samples, made up of fewer than 50 ophthalmopathy patients, approximately 76 hyperthyroidism patients and roughly 17 progressor patients. Prospective prediction of ophthalmopathy was tested in an independent validation cohort consisting of 18 to 20 hyperthyroidism patients and around 17 patients who later progressed to ophthalmopathy. For training and testing, the roughly 100 patients in the discovery cohort were randomly divided in a 7:3 ratio. After blood sampling, hyperthyroidism patients were treated with methimazole at a starting dose of 30 mg daily, and ophthalmopathy patients were treated with high-dose intravenous methylprednisolone. What the research found in general, with its limitations: Sample size was not statistically predetermined, and blinding of investigators to group allocation was not performed. A 13 V-J signature model separated ophthalmopathy from stable hyperthyroidism, with nearly 90% sensitivity and approximately 81% specificity in cross-validation and 80%/75% in testing. In validation, the model predicted progression to ophthalmopathy a median of around six months before onset, with 70% to 71% sensitivity and roughly 72% specificity. Blood samples also contained most of the expanded thyroid clonotypes (frequency above 0.001), which suggests that blood repertoires may reflect thyroid immune responses.

Graves' hyperthyroidism was defined as stable when no progression to ophthalmopathy occurred over 18 months of follow-up. Hyperthyroidism patients were newly diagnosed, with disease duration under 2 months, and aged 18 to 65 years. Exclusion was applied to patients with uncontrolled infections, other autoimmune diseases, pregnancy or lactation. Clinical symptoms, serum thyroxine and TRAb, thyroid ultrasound, and orbital computed tomography formed the basis for the diagnoses. PBMCs were isolated from about 9.2 ml of fresh peripheral blood by Ficoll-Paque density gradient centrifugation. Total RNA was extracted using Trizol reagent, and RNA quality was assessed on an Agilent 2100 Bioanalyzer. Taken from the germline V gene, the CDR1 and CDR2 loops are KGHDR and SFDVKD. V is clipped by 4 bases and J by 5 bases, and the sequence between their germline boundaries is 8 bases long. Reading from cysteine to phenylalanine, the CDR3 counts 12 amino acids. Only CDR3 DNA is held: 36 bases, read in frame from base 1.

This clonotype has a count of ten or more. Its antigen target is currently unknown. No clone much larger than this one lies a single base away; base qualities are absent. The TCR beta CDR3 regions were amplified from RNA transcripts. A first-round RT-PCR of the TCR CDR3 used the HTBI primer set with the Qiagen OneStep RT-PCR kit. Libraries were constructed in a second round of multiplex PCR, after which size selection and purification were performed. Sequencing of the libraries was done on an Illumina HiSeq2000 using paired-end 100 bp reads. In the original analysis: Raw data were processed with SOAPnuke, discarding reads with adapters, uncalled bases, mean Phred below 15, or no exact constant-primer or identifier match. COPE v1.2.5 was used to merge the high-quality paired reads, and each unique nucleotide sequence was defined as a clonotype. MiTCR v1.1 was used to align the clonotypes against IMGT TRBV, TRBD and TRBJ reference segments. Only V-J combinations with frequency above 0.0001, covering approximately 99% of repertoires, were analysed. The TCS score was defined as the ratio of F50 (clonal expansion) to E x V (chaos), calculated using BLOSUM62-based TCRdist between CDR3 peptides within each V-J. Welch's t-statistics and random forest reduced approximately 520 V-J features to fewer than 15, which were used in a naive Bayes classifier (R e1071). The Morisita-Horn index was used to measure how similar the thyroid and blood repertoires were. TCRdb passed the public sequencing reads through fastp at Q25 and MiXCR, retaining productive beta sequences. Each record represents a unique CDR3 protein, reported with the most common genes and DNA among its rows. TCRdb assigned the V and J calls; the authors' analysis was not used. The sample has around 100,000 distinct CDR3 sequences on record, 45% to 50% of them singletons. About 26% of the sample is taken by the ten largest.

The TCR originated in a man aged 35-49 years with Graves' hyperthyroidism. The V gene is TRBV24-1 and the J gene is TRBJ2-7; no D gene call is confident. The sequenced sample was blood. The sequenced DNA: TGTGCCACCAGTGACTTAGGAGACGAGCAGTACTTC. This translates into CATSDLGDEQYF.